This T cell receptor (beta chain) was captured by sequencing in a study of CD4 T cells in relation to SARS-CoV-2 and coronaviruses. CD4+ T cells from unexposed donors were obtained before the COVID-19 pandemic (2011-2018). After approximately 10 days of culture, CD4+ T cells were isolated. Cells permitting, SARS-CoV-2 S/N and four cold-coronavirus spikes were tested on unexposed-donor CD4+ T cells. On days 3 and 7, cultures got half fresh IL-2 medium. Study findings and constraints: Pre-pandemic and post-infection samples never came from the same donor.

About this clone itself: Its cognate antigen is unknown.

Measured with immunoSEQ multiplex PCR; TCRdb has only the in-frame clones, and not every one. This table holds about 26,000 clones, 77% found once. The CDR3 has 14 residues. Trimming stripped 2 bases from V and 5 bases from J, with 11 bases between. Germline V gene sequence: CDR1 SGHDN, CDR2 FVKESK. Specimen: CD4+ T cells from PBMCs, cultured in vitro. This sequence originates from a human donor in good health. V gene TRBV14 combines with J gene TRBJ2-3; D is possibly TRBD1 (6 bases). The CDR3 sequence: CASSQNRAGDTQYF. CDR3 nucleotides: TGTGCCAGCAGCCAAAACAGGGCGGGAGATACGCAGTATTTT.